This TCR beta chain was sequenced during a study of blood T cells in healthy people across ages. With a J-beta primer mix and a sample-barcoded 5' primer, a second PCR ran roughly 6 to 11 cycles. TCRdb processed the 5' RACE reads anew with MiXCR; each CDR3 protein has one entry. The sample records over 1,500,000 distinct CDR3 sequences, about two fifths being singletons. The germline V gene has CDR1 SGDLS and CDR2 YYNGEE. This CDR3 has 18 amino acids. Trimming at V came to 0 bases and at J to 0 bases, leaving 11 bases not matched to a gene. Per-sample PBMC isolation yielded at least 6 million cells. V usage is TRBV9 and J usage is TRBJ1-2, with 7 bases matching TRBD1. This TCR derives from a human donor in good health. Sequencing was done on a sample of blood. CDR3 in amino acids: CASSVDGTGTEPNYGYTF. The CDR3 coding sequence is TGTGCCAGCAGCGTAGATGGGACCGGGACAGAGCCTAACTATGGCTACACCTTC.